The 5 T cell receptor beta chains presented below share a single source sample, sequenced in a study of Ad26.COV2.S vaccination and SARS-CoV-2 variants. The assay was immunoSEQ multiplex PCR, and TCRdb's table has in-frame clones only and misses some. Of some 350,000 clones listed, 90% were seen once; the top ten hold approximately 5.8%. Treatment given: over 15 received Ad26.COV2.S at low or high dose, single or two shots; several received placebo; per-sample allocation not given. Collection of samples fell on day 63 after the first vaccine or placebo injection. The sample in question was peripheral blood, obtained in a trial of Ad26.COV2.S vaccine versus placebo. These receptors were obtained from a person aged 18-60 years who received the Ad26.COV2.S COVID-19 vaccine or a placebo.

The CDR3 nucleotides read TGCGCCAGCAGCCACCCCCAGTTGAACACTGAAGCTTTCTTT. Protein: CASSHPQLNTEAFF. The chain links TRBV4-1 to TRBJ1-1; D call uncertain. V lost 3 bases and J 0 bases, leaving 8 bases between the germline ends. This CDR3 contains 14 residues. Germline assignment: CDR1 MGHRA and CDR2 YSYEKL.

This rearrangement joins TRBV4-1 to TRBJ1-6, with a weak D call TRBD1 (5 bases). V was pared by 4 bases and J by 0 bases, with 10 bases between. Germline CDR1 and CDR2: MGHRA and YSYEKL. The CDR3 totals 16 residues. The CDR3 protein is CASSRRQSSYNSPLHF. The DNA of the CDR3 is TGCGCCAGCAGCCGCCGACAGAGCTCCTATAATTCACCCCTCCACTTT.

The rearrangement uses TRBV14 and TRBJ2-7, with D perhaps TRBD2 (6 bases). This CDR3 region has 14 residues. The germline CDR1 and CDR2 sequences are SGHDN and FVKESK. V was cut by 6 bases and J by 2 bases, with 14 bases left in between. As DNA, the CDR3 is TGTGCCAGCAGTGCCGGGACTTTCGCCTACGAGCAGTACTTC. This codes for CASSAGTFAYEQYF.

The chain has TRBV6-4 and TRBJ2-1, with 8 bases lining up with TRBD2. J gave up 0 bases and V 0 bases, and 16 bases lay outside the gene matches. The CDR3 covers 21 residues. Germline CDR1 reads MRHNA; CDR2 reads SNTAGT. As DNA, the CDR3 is TGTGCCAGCAGTGACTCATTCGGCGCGGGAGGCTTCCGAAGCTCCTACAATGAGCAGTTCTTC. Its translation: CASSDSFGAGGFRSSYNEQFF.

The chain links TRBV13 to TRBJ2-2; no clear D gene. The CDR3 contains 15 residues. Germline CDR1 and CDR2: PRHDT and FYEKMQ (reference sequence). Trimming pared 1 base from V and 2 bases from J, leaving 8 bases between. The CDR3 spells CASSLESVNTGELFF. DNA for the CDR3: TGTGCCAGCAGCTTAGAATCGGTAAACACCGGGGAGCTGTTTTTT.